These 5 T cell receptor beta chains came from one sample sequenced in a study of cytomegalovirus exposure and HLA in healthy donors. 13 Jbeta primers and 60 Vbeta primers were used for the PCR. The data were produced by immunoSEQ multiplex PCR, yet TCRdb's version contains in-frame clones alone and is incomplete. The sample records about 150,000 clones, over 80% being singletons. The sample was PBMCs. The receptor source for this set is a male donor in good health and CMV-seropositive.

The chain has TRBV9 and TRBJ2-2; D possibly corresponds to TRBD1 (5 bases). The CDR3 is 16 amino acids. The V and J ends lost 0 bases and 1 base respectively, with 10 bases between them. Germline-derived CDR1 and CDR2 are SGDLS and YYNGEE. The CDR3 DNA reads TGTGCCAGCAGCGTAGAAGGCAGGGTGAACACCGGGGAGCTGTTTTTT. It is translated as CASSVEGRVNTGELFF.

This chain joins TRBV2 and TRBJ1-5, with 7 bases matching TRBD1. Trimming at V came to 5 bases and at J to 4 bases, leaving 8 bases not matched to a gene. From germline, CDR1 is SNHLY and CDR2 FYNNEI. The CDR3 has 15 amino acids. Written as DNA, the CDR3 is TGTGCCAGCAGTCGGCCTGGGACAGCTAATCAGCCCCAGCATTTT. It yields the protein CASSRPGTANQPQHF.

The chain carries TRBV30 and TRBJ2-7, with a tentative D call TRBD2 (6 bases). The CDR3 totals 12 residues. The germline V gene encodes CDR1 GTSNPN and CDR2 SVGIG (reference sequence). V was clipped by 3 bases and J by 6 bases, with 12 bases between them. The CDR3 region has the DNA TGTGCCTGGAGGGGGGGAACCGGCGAGCAGTACTTC. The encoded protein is CAWRGGTGEQYF.

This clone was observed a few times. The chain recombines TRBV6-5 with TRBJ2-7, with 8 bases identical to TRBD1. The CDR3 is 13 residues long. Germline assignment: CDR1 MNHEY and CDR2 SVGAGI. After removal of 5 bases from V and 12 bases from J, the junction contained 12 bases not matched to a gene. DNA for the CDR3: TGTGCCAGCAGTGGACAGGGAACCTGCAGAACGTACTTC. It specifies CASSGQGTCRTYF.

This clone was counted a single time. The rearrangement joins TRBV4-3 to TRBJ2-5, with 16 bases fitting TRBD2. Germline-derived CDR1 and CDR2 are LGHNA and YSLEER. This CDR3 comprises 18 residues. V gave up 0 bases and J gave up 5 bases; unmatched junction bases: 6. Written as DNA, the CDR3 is TGCGCCAGCAGCCAAGAAACCGGGACTAGCGGGAGGGCCGAGACCCAGTACTTC. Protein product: CASSQETGTSGRAETQYF.